This T cell receptor beta chain was captured in a study of cytomegalovirus exposure and HLA in healthy donors. The study, taken as a whole, reports: Earlier analysis found most TCR beta V segments productive about 90% or about 30% of the time.

PCR primers comprised 60 Vbeta and 13 Jbeta primers. Repertoires were generated with immunoSEQ multiplex PCR, while TCRdb's copy carries only in-frame clones and drops some. The table has more than 100,000 clones, around 72% seen once. As regards this clone: What it recognizes is unknown.

This CDR3 has 14 amino acids. The germline CDR1 and CDR2 sequences are SGHTA and FQGTGA. J gave up 2 bases and V 5 bases, and 5 bases lay outside the gene matches. The clonotype comes from a woman aged 40 to 50 in good health and CMV-seropositive. What was sequenced was PBMCs. The genes are TRBV7-3 and TRBJ2-7, with 8 bases fitting TRBD2. The DNA for the CDR3 is TGTGCCAGCAGCCGGAGCGGGGGAACCTACGAGCAGTACTTC. Protein sequence: CASSRSGGTYEQYF.